The 30 T cell receptor beta chains given below trace back to one sample, sequenced in a study of blood T cell repertoires in COVID-19. The repertoire was sequenced with immunoSEQ multiplex PCR; TCRdb's copy has only in-frame clones and lacks some. The data contain roughly 20,000 clones, almost 90% of them singletons. The material sequenced was peripheral blood. These receptors came from a human donor in a cohort sampled during active COVID-19.

The rearrangement uses TRBV27 and TRBJ2-7; tentative D call: TRBD1 (6 bases). Germline assignment: CDR1 MNHEY and CDR2 SMNVEV (reference sequence). The CDR3 covers 12 residues. The CDR3 region has the DNA TGTGCAACTCAGGGGTATTCCTACGAGCAGTACTTC. The encoded protein is CATQGYSYEQYF.

V gene TRBV10-3 combines with J gene TRBJ1-2, with 7 bases fitting TRBD1. This CDR3 has 17 residues. The germline CDR1 and CDR2 sequences are ENHRY and SYGVKD. The V and J ends lost 6 bases and 0 bases, in that order; junction bases with no gene match: 13. CDR3 sequence reads: CAISGTDKLQANYGYTF. As DNA, the CDR3 is TGTGCCATCAGCGGGACAGACAAGCTTCAAGCTAACTATGGCTACACCTTC.

The chain uses TRBV6-5 and TRBJ1-1, with 9 nucleotides matching TRBD1. Unmatched junction bases numbered 5, after V lost 6 bases and J lost 3 bases. Germline loops: CDR1 MNHEY, CDR2 SVGAGI. The CDR3 is made up of 14 amino acids. CDR3 loop: CASSRTGDYTEAFF. Here the CDR3 DNA reads TGTGCCAGCAGCCGGACAGGGGATTACACTGAAGCTTTCTTT.

The chain couples TRBV6-1 to TRBJ1-1; D not certain. The ends were cut back, 3 bases at V and 4 bases at J, with 15 bases in the middle. This CDR3 is 15 amino acids long. The germline gives CDR1 MNHNS, CDR2 SASEGT. CDR3 region: CASSEGRVVGTEAFF. The CDR3 DNA reads TGTGCCAGCAGTGAGGGGAGGGTCGTAGGCACTGAAGCTTTCTTT.

This chain connects TRBV3-1 (or the pseudogene TRBV3-2) to TRBJ1-2, with 7 positions matching TRBD1. The CDR3 contains 12 residues. Germline V lookup: CDR1 LGHDT, CDR2 YNNKEL (reference sequence). V was pared by 5 bases and J by 5 bases, with 2 bases of the junction left unmatched. The CDR3 spells CASSEDRYGYTF. CDR3 nucleotides: TGTGCCAGCAGCGAGGACAGGTATGGCTACACCTTC.

For the CDR3, the DNA is TGTGCCACCAGCAGGAAAAGCGTGGGAGGGGAAAAACTGTTTTTT. Residues: CATSRKSVGGEKLFF. V gene TRBV15 combines with J gene TRBJ1-4, with no clear D. The germline V gene encodes CDR1 LNHNV and CDR2 YYDKDF (reference sequence). The CDR3 is 15 amino acids. V lost 3 bases and J lost 8, with 16 bases in between.

The rearrangement joins TRBV2 to TRBJ2-7, with D tentatively TRBD2 (6 bases). This CDR3 contains 16 residues. CDR1 is SNHLY, CDR2 FYNNEI, per germline. Deletions cut 6 bases from V and 0 bases from J, with 18 bases between. The CDR3 sequence is CASSRIGTDISYEQYF. CDR3 coding DNA: TGTGCCAGCAGCAGGATCGGGACTGACATCTCCTACGAGCAGTACTTC.

The chain recombines TRBV5-4 with TRBJ2-3; perhaps TRBD2 as D (5 bases). V shed 0 bases and J shed 5 bases, with 13 bases lying between them. Germline V gene data show CDR1 as SGHNT and CDR2 as YYREEE (reference sequence). The CDR3 extends over 15 amino acids. CDR3 sequence reads: CASSLVARREDTQYF. For the CDR3, the DNA is TGTGCCAGCAGCTTGGTGGCCCGACGGGAAGATACGCAGTATTTT.

The chain recombines TRBV25-1 with TRBJ2-5; 7 bases are shared with TRBD1. J was trimmed by 3 bases and V by 2 bases; bases with no gene match: 9. The CDR3 covers 16 residues. Germline CDR1 and CDR2: MGHDK and SYGVNS. The CDR3, as DNA: TGTGCCAGCAGTGAAACCCGACAGGGTACCAAAGAGACCCAGTACTTC. It specifies CASSETRQGTKETQYF.

The CDR3 sequence: CAWRRSVVEDTQYF. The CDR3 DNA reads as TGTGCCTGGAGGAGGAGCGTGGTGGAAGATACGCAGTATTTT. The V and J genes are TRBV30 and TRBJ2-3; D is ambiguous. The germline V and J ends were trimmed by 3 bases and 5 bases, with 15 bases remaining between them. The CDR3 extends over 14 amino acids. The germline V gene encodes CDR1 GTSNPN and CDR2 SVGIG (reference sequence).

V and J are TRBV4-1 and TRBJ1-4, with D possibly TRBD1 on 5 matching bases. Trimming removed 6 bases from V and 7 bases from J, with 15 bases in between. The germline V gene has CDR1 MGHRA and CDR2 YSYEKL. This CDR3 spans 14 amino acids. This chain's CDR3 is CASRAPGRSEKLFF. CDR3 bases: TGCGCCAGCAGGGCCCCAGGGAGGAGTGAAAAACTGTTTTTT.

The J gene is TRBJ1-6, the V gene TRBV9; weak D call: TRBD1 (6 bases). Trimming took 0 bases from V and 7 from J, leaving 14 bases between them. The CDR3 has 16 amino acids. From germline, CDR1 is SGDLS and CDR2 YYNGEE. CDR3 residues: CASSVGPRGRNSPLHF. CDR3 nucleotide sequence: TGTGCCAGCAGCGTAGGACCGCGGGGGCGAAATTCACCCCTCCACTTT. The whole variable domain, remainder taken from reference TRBV9 and TRBJ1-6, is DSGVTQTPKHLITATGQRVTLRCSPRSGDLSVYWYQQSLDQGLQFLIQYYNGEERAKGNILERFSAQQFPDLHSELNLSSLELGDSALYFCASSVGPRGRNSPLHFGNGTRLTVT.

A single count supports this clone. V usage is TRBV29-1 and J usage is TRBJ2-7; 11 nucleotides line up with TRBD2. The CDR3 is made up of 14 amino acids. CDR1 and CDR2 (germline): SQVTM, ANQGSEA. V shed 2 bases, J shed 0 bases, and the junction held 0 bases outside the gene matches. CDR3 loop: CSVELAGGSYEQYF. DNA of the CDR3: TGCAGCGTTGAACTAGCGGGGGGCTCCTACGAGCAGTACTTC.

The CDR3 bases are TGTGCCAGCAGCCTGGGGATCGCCAGGGGTGGACCGGACACTGAAGCTTTCTTT. Residues: CASSLGIARGGPDTEAFF. This chain links TRBV11-2 with TRBJ1-1; possibly TRBD1 for D (6 bases). The CDR3 sequence is 18 residues long. Trimming cost V 5 bases and J 3 bases, with 25 bases left between them. CDR1 is SGHAT, CDR2 FQNNGV, per germline.

The chain recombines TRBV18 with TRBJ2-7; the match to TRBD1 covers 7 bases. CDR1 KGHSH and CDR2 LQKENI come from the germline V gene. Trimming cost V 2 bases and J 3 bases; bases outside gene matches: 4. This CDR3 contains 14 residues. In DNA, the CDR3 is TGTGCCAGCTCACCAAACCGGGACAGCTACGAGCAGTACTTC. This codes for CASSPNRDSYEQYF.

The chain uses TRBV6-1 and TRBJ1-5, with 8 bases identical to TRBD1. Looked up from germline, CDR1 is MNHNS and CDR2 is SASEGT. V was clipped by 2 bases and J by 6 bases; unmatched bases: 9. The CDR3 contains 16 residues. For the CDR3, the DNA is TGTGCCAGCAGTGAAAGCGGCAGGGGGCGGGTTCAGCCCCAGCATTTT. Translated: CASSESGRGRVQPQHF.

The V gene is TRBV15, the J gene TRBJ2-7, with a tentative D call TRBD2 (6 bases). Germline V gives CDR1 LNHNV, CDR2 YYDKDF (reference sequence). V lost 0 bases and J lost 6, with 18 bases in between. The CDR3 covers 16 residues. The CDR3 DNA sequence: TGTGCCACCAGCAGAGAGAGCGCGGGACGTATTCTCGAGCAGTACTTC. It translates to CATSRESAGRILEQYF.

The rearrangement uses TRBV5-1 and TRBJ1-4, with a tentative D call TRBD1 (5 bases). V was shortened by 5 bases and J by 3 bases, with 14 bases between the two germline ends. CDR3 length: 15 amino acids. CDR1 is SGHRS and CDR2 is YFSETQ in the germline V gene. As DNA, the CDR3 is TGCGCCAGCAGTTCACAGGACCCCTCTAATGAAAAACTGTTTTTT. It is translated as CASSSQDPSNEKLFF.

This clone was seen once. This chain links TRBV6-4 with TRBJ1-2; possible D gene TRBD1, 6 bases. Germline values: CDR1 MRHNA, CDR2 SNTAGT. V was shortened by 6 bases and J by 0 bases, with 11 bases between the two germline ends. This CDR3 spans 14 amino acids. The CDR3 DNA reads TGTGCCAGCAGCTCAGGGGTAACTAACTATGGCTACACCTTC. Protein sequence: CASSSGVTNYGYTF.

This clone was seen a single time. For the CDR3, the DNA is TGTGCCAGCAGCTTTATCCTGACAGGGTCGGGGAACACCATATATTTT. It specifies CASSFILTGSGNTIYF. V and J are TRBV13 and TRBJ1-3, with 7 bases matching TRBD1. V was clipped by 3 bases and J by 7 bases; unmatched bases: 12. Germline assignment: CDR1 PRHDT and CDR2 FYEKMQ (reference sequence). This CDR3 is built from 16 residues.

This sequence joins TRBV29-1 and TRBJ2-5; TRBD1 agrees at 7 bases. From germline, CDR1 is SQVTM and CDR2 ANQGSEA. The CDR3 has 13 amino acids. V was clipped by 6 bases and J by 5 bases; unmatched bases: 9. CDR3 amino acids: CSVATGPGETQYF. CDR3 DNA: TGCAGCGTAGCGACAGGGCCGGGGGAGACCCAGTACTTC.

The chain is built from TRBV30 and TRBJ1-1; D may be TRBD1 (6 bases). V dropped 8 bases and J dropped 9 bases, with 19 bases sitting between them. The CDR3 is 12 amino acids. CDR1 and CDR2 (germline): GTSNPN, SVGIG (reference sequence). The CDR3 reads CAGNRGIIQAFF. The CDR3 nucleotides read TGTGCCGGTAATAGGGGGATTATTCAAGCTTTCTTT.

V gene TRBV2 combines with J gene TRBJ1-2; possible D gene TRBD1, 6 bases. This CDR3 contains 13 residues. Germline CDR1 SNHLY, CDR2 FYNNEI. Trimming took off 5 bases at V and 2 bases at J, with 9 bases between the two ends. The CDR3 loop is CASSSGQNYGYTF. CDR3 sequence (DNA): TGTGCCAGCAGTTCTGGACAGAACTATGGCTACACCTTC.

The J gene is TRBJ2-3, the V gene TRBV9; 9 bases match TRBD2. The V segment lost 3 bases and the J segment 0 bases; nucleotides outside the gene matches: 5. The CDR3 is 16 residues long. CDR1 and CDR2 (germline): SGDLS, YYNGEE. The CDR3 is CASSGGTSLSTDTQYF. Written as DNA, the CDR3 is TGTGCCAGCAGCGGCGGGACTAGCCTAAGCACAGATACGCAGTATTTT. Based on the CDR3 plus reference TRBV9 and TRBJ2-3, the full variable domain is DSGVTQTPKHLITATGQRVTLRCSPRSGDLSVYWYQQSLDQGLQFLIQYYNGEERAKGNILERFSAQQFPDLHSELNLSSLELGDSALYFCASSGGTSLSTDTQYFGPGTRLTVL.

The V gene is TRBV5-6, the J gene TRBJ2-3; D may be TRBD1 (5 bases). The CDR3 extends over 14 amino acids. Trimming cost V 3 bases and J 1 base, with 9 bases left between them. The V gene's germline CDR1 is SGHDT and CDR2 YYEEEE. For the CDR3, the DNA is TGTGCCAGCAGCTCCCTAGGGGGCACAGATACGCAGTATTTT. Protein: CASSSLGGTDTQYF. Based on the CDR3 plus reference TRBV5-6 and TRBJ2-3, the full variable domain is DAGVTQSPTHLIKTRGQQVTLRCSPKSGHDTVSWYQQALGQGPQFIFQYYEEEERQRGNFPDRFSGHQFPNYSSELNVNALLLGDSALYLCASSSLGGTDTQYFGPGTRLTVL.

The V gene is TRBV7-3, the J gene TRBJ2-2; TRBD2 might be the D (5 bases). V shed 3 bases and J shed 2 bases, with 10 bases lying between them. The V gene's germline CDR1 is SGHTA and CDR2 FQGTGA. This CDR3 comprises 15 residues. The CDR3 protein is CASSFHSGNTGELFF. CDR3 nucleotides: TGTGCCAGCAGCTTTCACAGCGGAAACACCGGGGAGCTGTTTTTT. Full variable domain (remainder filled in from reference TRBV7-3 and TRBJ2-2): GAGVSQTPSNKVTEKGKYVELRCDPISGHTALYWYRQSLGQGPEFLIYFQGTGAADDSGLPNDRFFAVRPEGSVSTLKIQRTERGDSAVYLCASSFHSGNTGELFFGEGSRLTVL.

This clone was seen a single time. V usage is TRBV19 and J usage is TRBJ1-2; D gene uncertain. Germline lookup yields CDR1 LNHDA and CDR2 SQIVND (reference sequence). The CDR3 totals 20 residues. Trimming removed 1 base from V and 0 bases from J, with 24 bases in between. For the CDR3, the DNA is TGTGCCAGTAGTATAGGGGTCGAGACACCGAATTTTAGAGCTAACTATGGCTACACCTTC. Translated: CASSIGVETPNFRANYGYTF.

This chain connects TRBV7-9 to TRBJ1-2; no reliable D call. The CDR3 has 14 amino acids. Germline V lookup: CDR1 SEHNR, CDR2 FQNEAQ (reference sequence). The V end was cut by 0 bases, the J end by 3 bases, with 8 bases between. As DNA, the CDR3 is TGTGCCAGCAGCTTAGCGCTAACGGACTATGGCTACACCTTC. Translating it yields CASSLALTDYGYTF. Drawing the rest from reference TRBV7-9 and TRBJ1-2, the complete variable domain is DTGVSQNPRHKITKRGQNVTFRCDPISEHNRLYWYRQTLGQGPEFLTYFQNEAQLEKSRLLSDRFSAERPKGSFSTLEIQRTEQGDSAMYLCASSLALTDYGYTFGSGTRLTVV.

About this clone itself: Germline and junction disagree at one end, which may indicate a read error. V is TRBV3-1 (or the pseudogene TRBV3-2) and J is TRBJ1-1; tentative D call: TRBD1 (5 bases). The germline gives CDR1 LGHDT, CDR2 YNNKEL (reference sequence). The CDR3 runs 16 residues. CDR3 loop: CASSQDWDSLNTKAFF. The CDR3, as DNA: TGTGCCAGCAGCCAAGATTGGGACTCTTTGAACACTAAAGCTTTCTTT.

The CDR3 region is CASSLSQWGGADTQYF. The CDR3 nucleotides read TGTGCCAGCAGCTTGTCCCAGTGGGGGGGCGCAGATACGCAGTATTTT. V is TRBV5-4 and J is TRBJ2-3; the D gene is possibly TRBD2 (7 bases). The CDR3 consists of 16 residues. The germline V and J ends were trimmed by 1 base and 4 bases, with 16 bases remaining between them. Germline CDR1 SGHNT, CDR2 YYREEE (reference sequence).